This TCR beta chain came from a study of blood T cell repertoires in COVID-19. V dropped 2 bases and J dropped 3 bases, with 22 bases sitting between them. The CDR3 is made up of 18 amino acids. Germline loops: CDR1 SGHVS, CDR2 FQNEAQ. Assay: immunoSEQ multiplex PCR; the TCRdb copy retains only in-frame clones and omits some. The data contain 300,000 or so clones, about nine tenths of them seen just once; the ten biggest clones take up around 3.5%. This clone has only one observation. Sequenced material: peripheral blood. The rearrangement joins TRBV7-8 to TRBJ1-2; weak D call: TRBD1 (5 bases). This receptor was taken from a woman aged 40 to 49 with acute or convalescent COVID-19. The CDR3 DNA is TGTGCCAGCAGCTTAAGGGGTCGGGTATCACAGGTAGACTATGGCTACACCTTC. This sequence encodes CASSLRGRVSQVDYGYTF.